The next 13 T cell receptor beta chains were all read from a single sample in a study of vaccination and CD4 T cells after COVID-19. Their antigen targets remain unknown. The assay that was used to sequence DNA from cultured CD4+ T cells was the Oncomine TCR Beta short-read assay. Via MiXCR, TCRdb re-called the PCR reads, giving one row per CDR3 protein. The sample consists of 20,000 to 25,000 distinct CDR3 sequences, approximately 42% of them appearing once. The time point is: late sampling 161 to 241 days after vaccination in three convalescent patients. Treatment reported: roughly 10-day PBMC culture with coronavirus spike peptide pools or control peptides (ViraFEST assay). Here the sequenced sample was CD4+ T cells from blood, cultured in vitro, taken about 7 months after SARS-CoV-2 vaccination. These receptors originate from a human donor who had recovered from COVID-19.

This clonotype was seen a handful of times. This CDR3 reads CSARDMSSSYNEQFF. The CDR3 region has the DNA TGCAGTGCTAGAGATATGAGCTCCTCCTACAATGAGCAGTTCTTC. This chain uses TRBV20-1 with TRBJ2-1; no reliable D call. Germline values: CDR1 DFQATT, CDR2 SNEGSKA (reference sequence). This CDR3 contains 15 residues. Trimming cost V 0 bases and J 0 bases, with 9 bases left between them.

The rearrangement uses TRBV7-6 and TRBJ2-7; the match to TRBD2 covers 9 bases. The CDR3 spans 15 residues. The germline V gene has CDR1 SGHVS and CDR2 FNYEAQ. Losses at the gene ends were 2 bases for V and 3 bases for J; bases not matched to a gene: 5. The CDR3 DNA reads as TGTGCCAGCAGCTTAATGGCTAGCGGGGTCTACGAGCAGTACTTC. Encoded protein: CASSLMASGVYEQYF.

In its sample, this clonotype was seen a few times. The V and J genes are TRBV20-1 and TRBJ2-1; D is unclear. Germline V gene sequence: CDR1 DFQATT, CDR2 SNEGSKA (reference sequence). The V gene lost 0 bases and the J gene lost 3 bases, with 0 bases spanning the gap. CDR3 length: 11 amino acids. CDR3 amino acids: CSARDYNEQFF. The CDR3 DNA is TGCAGTGCTAGAGACTACAATGAGCAGTTCTTC.

The chain is built from TRBV20-1 and TRBJ2-7; perhaps TRBD2 as D (6 bases). Germline lookup yields CDR1 DFQATT and CDR2 SNEGSKA (reference sequence). V lost 4 bases to trimming and J lost 1 base, with 17 bases between them. This CDR3 has 15 amino acids. The chain's CDR3 is CSAIDGRERSYEQYF. The CDR3 coding sequence is TGCAGTGCTATTGACGGCCGGGAGAGGTCCTACGAGCAGTACTTC.

This clonotype was detected only a few times. The CDR3 loop reads CATKNTGELFF. DNA of the CDR3: TGTGCCACCAAGAACACCGGGGAGCTGTTTTTT. The chain has TRBV6-1 and TRBJ2-2; D not certain. The germline V gene has CDR1 MNHNS and CDR2 SASEGT. The CDR3 length is 11 residues. Trimming took 10 bases from V and 1 from J, leaving 4 bases between them.

This chain links TRBV7-3 with TRBJ1-1; D is unclear. Germline V gene lookup returns CDR1 SGHTA and CDR2 FQGTGA. This CDR3 contains 14 residues. Trimming pared 0 bases from V and 2 bases from J, leaving 7 bases between. CDR3 bases: TGTGCCAGCAGCTTAACTGCCGGTAACACTGAAGCTTTCTTT. It is translated as CASSLTAGNTEAFF.

This clonotype was detected only a few times. The V call is TRBV27, the J call TRBJ1-5; D uncertain. CDR1 MNHEY and CDR2 SMNVEV come from the germline V gene (reference sequence). V dropped 5 bases and J dropped 3 bases, with 14 bases sitting between them. This CDR3 is 15 amino acids long. This CDR3 is CASSPRDGPNQPQHF. CDR3 nucleotides: TGTGCCAGCAGTCCGCGCGACGGCCCCAATCAGCCCCAGCATTTT.

This sequence joins TRBV24-1 and TRBJ2-1; 10 bases map to TRBD1. Unmatched junction bases numbered 5, after V lost 3 bases and J lost 4 bases. The CDR3 contains 16 residues. CDR1 and CDR2 from the germline V gene are KGHDR and SFDVKD. Written as DNA, the CDR3 is TGTGCCACCAGTGATCGACAGGGGGCGCGATACAATGAGCAGTTCTTC. This gives the protein CATSDRQGARYNEQFF.

This clonotype appeared a few times. V and J are TRBV20-1 and TRBJ2-7; 7 bases are a match to TRBD1. The CDR3 is 13 residues long. Trimming cost V 5 bases and J 9 bases; bases outside gene matches: 13. Germline V gives CDR1 DFQATT, CDR2 SNEGSKA (reference sequence). The DNA of the CDR3 is TGCAGTGCTGCGAGACAGGGAGTCTTTGGGCAGTACTTC. Translation: CSAARQGVFGQYF.

CDR3 loop: CASSLGPSGIGVMVNEQFF. In DNA, the CDR3 is TGTGCCAGCAGCTTAGGGCCTAGCGGGATAGGGGTTATGGTAAATGAGCAGTTCTTC. The chain couples TRBV7-3 to TRBJ2-1; the match to TRBD2 covers 9 bases. The germline V gene has CDR1 SGHTA and CDR2 FQGTGA. After removal of 2 bases from V and 7 bases from J, the junction contained 18 bases not matched to a gene. This CDR3 has 19 residues.

The V call is TRBV20-1, the J call TRBJ1-5; D is unresolved. The V gene lost 7 bases and the J gene lost 2 bases, with 9 bases spanning the gap. The CDR3 loop spans 12 amino acids. Germline CDR1 DFQATT, CDR2 SNEGSKA (reference sequence). CDR3 DNA sequence: TGCAGTGTTTTATCGGGCAATCAGCCCCAGCATTTT. Encoded protein: CSVLSGNQPQHF.

The genes are TRBV29-1 and TRBJ2-1, with D perhaps TRBD1 or TRBD2 (5 bases each). V lost 0 bases and J 15 bases, leaving 12 bases between the germline ends. From germline, CDR1 is SQVTM and CDR2 ANQGSEA. The CDR3 has 11 amino acids. CDR3 in amino acids: CSVEDGTGGFF. CDR3 nucleotide sequence: TGCAGCGTTGAAGATGGGACGGGTGGGTTCTTC.

J is TRBJ2-6 and V is TRBV2; D might be TRBD1 (5 bases). The V end was cut by 7 bases, the J end by 3 bases, with 7 bases between. This CDR3 comprises 13 residues. Germline-derived CDR1 and CDR2 are SNHLY and FYNNEI. DNA of the CDR3: TGTGCCAGCATGGGGCGTGGGGCCAACGTCCTGACTTTC. It translates to CASMGRGANVLTF.